This T cell receptor beta chain appears in the sequencing data of a study of cytomegalovirus exposure and HLA in healthy donors. Study findings and constraints: Associated with cytomegalovirus, according to the listing, were approximately 160 TCR beta chains. Most sequenced TCRs were rare (though some public TCRs occurred in many donors).

With 4 bases removed from V and 8 bases from J, the gap between germline ends came to 9 bases. Germline V lookup: CDR1 LNHNV, CDR2 YYDKDF (reference sequence). The CDR3 contains 12 residues. In regard to this clone: Its target is unknown.

This table comes from immunoSEQ multiplex PCR, and its TCRdb copy is limited to in-frame clones, with some not included. The table lists approximately 300,000 clones, about nine tenths of them singletons. The TCR was taken from a woman aged 25 to 39 in good health and CMV-seropositive. The sample was PBMCs. The V call is TRBV15, the J call TRBJ2-4; D call uncertain. CDR3 protein: CATSTGRDIQYF. The CDR3 DNA reads TGTGCCACCAGCACTGGACGTGACATTCAGTACTTC. Supplemented by reference TRBV15 and TRBJ2-4, the full variable domain reads DAMVIQNPRYQVTQFGKPVTLSCSQTLNHNVMYWYQQKSSQAPKLLFHYYDKDFNNEADTPDNFQSRRPNTSFCFLDIRSPGLGDTAMYLCATSTGRDIQYFGAGTRLSVL.